The clone carrying this T cell receptor beta chain occurred many times. Its antigen remains unidentified. Germline lookup yields CDR1 SGHKS and CDR2 YYEKEE (reference sequence). This CDR3 comprises 15 residues. Trimming cost V 4 bases and J 5 bases; bases outside gene matches: 8. TCRdb re-called the RT-PCR reads through MiXCR, storing one row per CDR3 protein. This sample has a few hundred thousand distinct CDR3 sequences, with less than 7.5% found just once. The data were taken from a study of response to subunit inactivated influenza vaccine. Study conclusions and caveats: That few new T cells are recruited by each seasonal influenza vaccination was the authors' suggestion.

This material consisted of PBMCs from blood, taken 23 to 25 months after vaccination. The sequence came from a man aged 50 to 69 who received an inactivated influenza vaccine. The chain links TRBV5-5 to TRBJ1-2, with TRBD1 matching 10 bases. CDR3 amino acids: CASSEPGQGRYGYTF. CDR3 DNA: TGTGCCAGCAGCGAGCCGGGACAGGGGAGGTATGGCTACACCTTC.